Shown below are 27 T cell receptor beta chains from a single sample sequenced in a study of technical replicates of blood from a handful of donors. Method: immunoSEQ multiplex PCR; TCRdb's copy keeps in-frame clones and lacks some. Of tens of thousands of clones in the sample, under 96% were seen once. The specimen was T cells isolated from PBMCs. The receptor source for this set is a human donor in good health.

In DNA, the CDR3 is TGTGCCAGCAGCTTACCCCCGGATGAGCAGTTCTTC. Amino acids: CASSLPPDEQFF. V and J are TRBV11-3 and TRBJ2-1; D not certain. Germline V gene sequence: CDR1 SGHNT, CDR2 YENEEA. The CDR3 is made up of 12 amino acids. Trimming left V 2 bases short and J 8 bases short, with 7 bases between.

This chain joins TRBV9 and TRBJ2-7; tentatively, D is TRBD1 (5 bases). Deletions cut 4 bases from V and 3 bases from J, with 14 bases between. The germline CDR1 and CDR2 sequences are SGDLS and YYNGEE. The CDR3 extends over 14 amino acids. Written as DNA, the CDR3 is TGTGCCAGCAGCTACTCAGGGCGCGACTACGAGCAGTACTTC. Its protein product is CASSYSGRDYEQYF. The complete variable domain, with remaining parts taken from reference TRBV9 and TRBJ2-7, reads DSGVTQTPKHLITATGQRVTLRCSPRSGDLSVYWYQQSLDQGLQFLIQYYNGEERAKGNILERFSAQQFPDLHSELNLSSLELGDSALYFCASSYSGRDYEQYFGPGTRLTVT.

This clone showed up just once. The rearrangement links TRBV4-1 to TRBJ2-5, with TRBD2 matching over 9 bases. Unmatched junction bases numbered 9, after V lost 0 bases and J lost 4 bases. From germline, CDR1 is MGHRA and CDR2 YSYEKL. This CDR3 spans 17 amino acids. CDR3 residues: CASSQENRLAGLETQYF. CDR3 DNA sequence: TGCGCCAGCAGCCAAGAGAATAGGCTAGCGGGACTAGAGACCCAGTACTTC.

The rearrangement uses TRBV2 and TRBJ2-7, with TRBD1 identical over 8 bases. The length of the CDR3 is 12 residues. Germline V CDR1 and CDR2: SNHLY, FYNNEI. Germline trimming cut 8 bases from V and 3 bases from J; bases unmatched to any gene: 3. CDR3 residues: CASVTGVYEQYF. CDR3 nucleotide sequence: TGTGCCAGCGTGACAGGGGTCTACGAGCAGTACTTC.

This chain uses TRBV30 with TRBJ1-1; D perhaps matches TRBD1 (5 bases). CDR3 length equals 13 residues. Deletions cut 5 bases from V and 4 bases from J, with 14 bases between. Germline V gene sequence: CDR1 GTSNPN, CDR2 SVGIG (reference sequence). The CDR3 loop reads CAWDQGSRTEAFF. The DNA of the CDR3 is TGTGCCTGGGATCAGGGATCGCGCACTGAAGCTTTCTTT.

This clone was observed once. This rearrangement joins TRBV6-1 to TRBJ2-1, with unresolved D. The germline V and J ends were trimmed by 4 bases and 3 bases, with 13 bases remaining between them. Germline V gene sequence: CDR1 MNHNS, CDR2 SASEGT. The CDR3 length is 15 residues. For the CDR3, the DNA is TGTGCCAGCAGTGTAGAGTCTGGCGGCTACAATGAGCAGTTCTTC. It yields the protein CASSVESGGYNEQFF.

This clone was seen only once. The chain employs TRBV28 and TRBJ1-5, with D possibly matching TRBD1 (5 bases). The CDR3 covers 14 residues. Trimming removed 5 bases from V and 2 bases from J, with 10 bases in between. Germline lookup yields CDR1 MDHEN and CDR2 SYDVKM. The CDR3 nucleotides read TGTGCCAGCAGTCCAGGGACTGGCAATCAGCCCCAGCATTTT. Encoded protein: CASSPGTGNQPQHF.

The V call is TRBV5-6, the J call TRBJ2-7, with D possibly TRBD1 on 5 matching bases. Germline V lookup: CDR1 SGHDT, CDR2 YYEEEE. Trimming took 0 bases from V and 3 from J, leaving 19 bases between them. This CDR3 has 17 amino acids. Written as DNA, the CDR3 is TGTGCCAGCAGCTTGGTTAACCGACACCGACAGAGCTACGAGCAGTACTTC. Its protein product is CASSLVNRHRQSYEQYF. The full variable domain, with the rest looked up from reference TRBV5-6 and TRBJ2-7, is DAGVTQSPTHLIKTRGQQVTLRCSPKSGHDTVSWYQQALGQGPQFIFQYYEEEERQRGNFPDRFSGHQFPNYSSELNVNALLLGDSALYLCASSLVNRHRQSYEQYFGPGTRLTVT.

The genes are TRBV19 and TRBJ2-1; D might be TRBD2 (5 bases). The CDR3 is made up of 11 amino acids. Germline loops: CDR1 LNHDA, CDR2 SQIVND (reference sequence). V lost 6 bases to trimming and J lost 8 bases, with 8 bases between them. The CDR3 DNA reads TGTGCCAGTAGCATGGACTATGAGCAGTTCTTC. It yields the protein CASSMDYEQFF.

The chain joins TRBV29-1 to TRBJ1-1; TRBD1 might be the D (6 bases). V lost 7 bases and J 5 bases, leaving 20 bases between the germline ends. The CDR3 is 14 residues long. Germline values: CDR1 SQVTM, CDR2 ANQGSEA. The CDR3 DNA follows: TGCAGCGCTGGGCAAGGGACACCCATGACTGAAGCTTTCTTT. It translates to CSAGQGTPMTEAFF.

In its sample, this clone was seen once. The V and J genes are TRBV6-5 and TRBJ2-5, with 9 nucleotides matching TRBD1. This CDR3 contains 14 residues. CDR1 is MNHEY, CDR2 SVGAGI, per germline. The V gene end was trimmed by 5 bases and the J gene end by 2 bases; junction bases not matched to a gene: 3. The CDR3 spells CASSEQGAQETQYF. Written as DNA, the CDR3 is TGTGCCAGCAGTGAACAGGGGGCTCAAGAGACCCAGTACTTC.

This clone appeared a single time. V is TRBV10-3 and J is TRBJ2-5, with D perhaps TRBD2 (5 bases). Germline V gene sequence: CDR1 ENHRY, CDR2 SYGVKD. V was trimmed by 4 bases and J by 5 bases, leaving 5 bases between them. The CDR3 spans 11 residues. Written as DNA, the CDR3 is TGTGCCATCAGTGGAGGGGAGACCCAGTACTTC. Translating it yields CAISGGETQYF.

The J gene is TRBJ2-5, the V gene TRBV29-1, with 9 bases matching TRBD1. This CDR3 is built from 14 residues. After removal of 3 bases from V and 4 bases from J, the junction contained 6 bases not matched to a gene. Looked up from germline, CDR1 is SQVTM and CDR2 is ANQGSEA. DNA for the CDR3: TGCAGCGTTGATCCGGGACAGGGTAGAGAGACCCAGTACTTC. This sequence encodes CSVDPGQGRETQYF.

This chain links TRBV4-3 with TRBJ1-1; 7 nucleotides match TRBD1. Germline V gives CDR1 LGHNA, CDR2 YSLEER. The J segment lost 5 bases and the V segment lost 1 base, leaving 7 bases of the junction unmatched. The CDR3 extends over 15 amino acids. Written as DNA, the CDR3 is TGCGCCAGCAGCCAAGGAGGGGGCTTACGAACTGAAGCTTTCTTT. Protein product: CASSQGGGLRTEAFF.

This CDR3 reads CASSHGQGNYEQYF. CDR3 bases: TGTGCCAGCAGCCATGGACAGGGGAACTACGAGCAGTACTTC. V is TRBV14 and J is TRBJ2-7; TRBD1 agrees at 9 bases. V lost 3 bases, J lost 3 bases, and 3 bases stayed unmatched. The CDR3 has 14 amino acids. Germline CDR1 and CDR2: SGHDN and FVKESK.

The chain links TRBV29-1 to TRBJ2-1; possible D gene TRBD2, 5 bases. Per germline, CDR1 SQVTM and CDR2 ANQGSEA. V lost 5 bases and J 1 base, leaving 21 bases between the germline ends. The CDR3 covers 17 residues. The CDR3 loop reads CSVFPQIRRMSYNEQFF. In DNA form, the CDR3 reads TGCAGCGTTTTCCCTCAGATTAGGAGGATGTCCTACAATGAGCAGTTCTTC.

The chain is built from TRBV5-1 and TRBJ2-4, with a tentative D call TRBD2 (6 bases). V gave up 0 bases and J gave up 1 base, with 11 bases separating them. Germline CDR1 reads SGHRS; CDR2 reads YFSETQ. The CDR3 totals 16 residues. The CDR3 loop reads CASSLALGGAKNIQYF. CDR3 in DNA: TGCGCCAGCAGCTTGGCCTTAGGAGGGGCCAAAAACATTCAGTACTTC.

The sample holds one count of this clone. This sequence joins TRBV6-4 and TRBJ2-5, with 7 bases aligning to TRBD2. Germline trimming cut 3 bases from V and 5 bases from J; bases unmatched to any gene: 9. The CDR3 has 15 residues. CDR1 is MRHNA, CDR2 SNTAGT, per germline. DNA for the CDR3: TGTGCCAGCAGTGAATCTAGCGGAGGGGCGGAGACCCAGTACTTC. Translating it yields CASSESSGGAETQYF.

The rearrangement links TRBV18 to TRBJ1-1, with D possibly being TRBD1 (6 bases). CDR1 is KGHSH and CDR2 is LQKENI in the germline V gene. CDR3 length equals 13 residues. Deletions cut 8 bases from V and 1 base from J, with 11 bases between. In DNA, the CDR3 is TGTGCCAGCACGCCGGACAGGAACACTGAAGCTTTCTTT. Its translation is CASTPDRNTEAFF.

This CDR3 is CASSEALPNDSRFNYGYTF. The CDR3 nucleotides read TGTGCCAGCAGTGAAGCGCTTCCGAACGACAGCCGTTTTAACTATGGCTACACCTTC. The rearrangement joins TRBV6-1 to TRBJ1-2; tentatively, D is TRBD1 (5 bases). Trimming cost V 0 bases and J 1 base, with 21 bases left between them. Germline lookup yields CDR1 MNHNS and CDR2 SASEGT. The CDR3 contains 19 residues.

The chain is built from TRBV5-6 and TRBJ1-1; 7 bases align to TRBD1. This CDR3 is built from 15 residues. The germline V gene encodes CDR1 SGHDT and CDR2 YYEEEE. The trim removed 4 bases at V and 1 base at J, leaving 7 bases unmatched. The CDR3 DNA reads as TGTGCCAGCAGCCTGACAGGGACAAGGAACACTGAAGCTTTCTTT. Its translation is CASSLTGTRNTEAFF.

The genes are TRBV5-4 and TRBJ2-7; the D gene is possibly TRBD1 (6 bases). Trimming took off 4 bases at V and 3 bases at J, with 17 bases between the two ends. CDR1 is SGHNT, CDR2 YYREEE, per germline (reference sequence). The CDR3 runs to 15 residues. CDR3 loop: CASSLTGSGDYEQYF. The CDR3 DNA sequence: TGTGCCAGCAGCCTTACAGGGTCTGGAGACTACGAGCAGTACTTC. The variable domain in full, with the rest retrieved from reference TRBV5-4 and TRBJ2-7, is ETGVTQSPTHLIKTRGQQVTLRCSSQSGHNTVSWYQQALGQGPQFIFQYYREEENGRGNFPPRFSGLQFPNYSSELNVNALELDDSALYLCASSLTGSGDYEQYFGPGTRLTVT.

The CDR3 region has the DNA TGTGCCAGTTCCGGTTCAGGGACCTACAATGAGCAGTTCTTC. As protein: CASSGSGTYNEQFF. The genes are TRBV7-6 and TRBJ2-1, with D possibly matching TRBD1 (5 bases). This CDR3 contains 14 residues. Germline V gene data show CDR1 as SGHVS and CDR2 as FNYEAQ. V was trimmed by 9 bases and J by 2 bases, leaving 14 bases between them.

The chain is built from TRBV5-1 and TRBJ2-1; D possibly corresponds to TRBD1 (6 bases). The CDR3 consists of 13 residues. Germline values: CDR1 SGHRS, CDR2 YFSETQ. The germline V and J ends were trimmed by 0 bases and 11 bases, with 12 bases remaining between them. Written as DNA, the CDR3 is TGCGCCAGCAGCTTGGGACAGGCCAACCAGCAGTTCTTC. Translating it yields CASSLGQANQQFF.

In its sample, this clone was seen a few times. The genes are TRBV30 and TRBJ2-2, with 8 bases that match TRBD2. The length of the CDR3 is 16 residues. Trimming removed 3 bases from V and 3 bases from J; junction bases left unmatched: 9. Germline CDR1 reads GTSNPN; CDR2 reads SVGIG (reference sequence). The CDR3 here is CAWRAGGRYYTGELFF. The CDR3 bases are TGTGCCTGGAGGGCGGGCGGGAGGTATTACACCGGGGAGCTGTTTTTT.

V is TRBV7-9 and J is TRBJ2-1; 9 bases agree with TRBD1. CDR1 and CDR2 from the germline V gene are SEHNR and FQNEAQ (reference sequence). This CDR3 contains 16 residues. J gave up 3 bases and V 3 bases, and 6 bases lay outside the gene matches. CDR3 nucleotide sequence: TGTGCCAGCAGCTTTCCGGGACAGGGAGGCTACAATGAGCAGTTCTTC. It encodes CASSFPGQGGYNEQFF.

CDR3 region: CASSEQAGYEQYF. The CDR3 region has the DNA TGTGCCAGCAGTGAGCAAGCCGGCTACGAGCAGTACTTC. The chain combines TRBV25-1 with TRBJ2-7; D not certain. The V end was cut by 3 bases, the J end by 3 bases, with 9 bases between. The CDR3 spans 13 residues. Germline CDR1 is MGHDK and CDR2 is SYGVNS.